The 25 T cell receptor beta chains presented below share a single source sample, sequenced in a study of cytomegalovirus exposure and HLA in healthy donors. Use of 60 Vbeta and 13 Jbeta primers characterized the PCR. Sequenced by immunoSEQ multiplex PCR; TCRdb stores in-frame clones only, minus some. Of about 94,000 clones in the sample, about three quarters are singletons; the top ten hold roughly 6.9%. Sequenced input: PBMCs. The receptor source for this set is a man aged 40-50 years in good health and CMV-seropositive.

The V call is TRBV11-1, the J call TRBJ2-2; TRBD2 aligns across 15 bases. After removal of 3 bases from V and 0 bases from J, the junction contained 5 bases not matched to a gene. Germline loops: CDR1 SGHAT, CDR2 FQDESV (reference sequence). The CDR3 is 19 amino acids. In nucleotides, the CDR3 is TGTGCCAGCAGCTTTCCGGGACTAGCGGGGGGTACGAACACCGGGGAGCTGTTTTTT. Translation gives CASSFPGLAGGTNTGELFF.

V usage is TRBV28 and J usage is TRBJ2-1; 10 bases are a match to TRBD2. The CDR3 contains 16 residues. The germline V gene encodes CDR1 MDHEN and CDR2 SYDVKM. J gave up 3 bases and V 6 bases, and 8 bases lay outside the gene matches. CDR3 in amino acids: CASSRTSGIGYNEQFF. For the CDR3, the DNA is TGTGCCAGCAGCCGCACTAGCGGGATTGGCTACAATGAGCAGTTCTTC.

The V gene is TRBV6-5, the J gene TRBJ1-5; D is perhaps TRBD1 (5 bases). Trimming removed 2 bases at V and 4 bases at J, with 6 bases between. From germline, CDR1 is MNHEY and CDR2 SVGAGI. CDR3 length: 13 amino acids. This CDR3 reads CASSYGANQPQHF. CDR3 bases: TGTGCCAGCAGTTACGGGGCGAATCAGCCCCAGCATTTT.

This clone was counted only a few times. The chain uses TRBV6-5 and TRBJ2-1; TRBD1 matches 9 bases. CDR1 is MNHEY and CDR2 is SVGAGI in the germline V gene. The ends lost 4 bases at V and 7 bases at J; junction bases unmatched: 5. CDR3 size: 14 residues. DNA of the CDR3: TGTGCCAGCAGTTGGGGACAGGGAATAAATGAGCAGTTCTTC. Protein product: CASSWGQGINEQFF.

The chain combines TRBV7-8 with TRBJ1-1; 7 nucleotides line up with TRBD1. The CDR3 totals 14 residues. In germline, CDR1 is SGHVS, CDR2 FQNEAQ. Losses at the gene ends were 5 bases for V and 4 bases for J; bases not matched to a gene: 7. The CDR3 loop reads CASSVTGVSTEAFF. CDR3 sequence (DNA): TGTGCCAGCAGCGTCACAGGGGTGAGCACTGAAGCTTTCTTT.

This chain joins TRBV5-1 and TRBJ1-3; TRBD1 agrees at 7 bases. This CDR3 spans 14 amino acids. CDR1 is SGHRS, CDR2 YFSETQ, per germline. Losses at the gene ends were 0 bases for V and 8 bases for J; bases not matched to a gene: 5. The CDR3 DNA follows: TGCGCCAGCAGCTTGGGACAGGGAGGTTACACCATATATTTT. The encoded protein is CASSLGQGGYTIYF.

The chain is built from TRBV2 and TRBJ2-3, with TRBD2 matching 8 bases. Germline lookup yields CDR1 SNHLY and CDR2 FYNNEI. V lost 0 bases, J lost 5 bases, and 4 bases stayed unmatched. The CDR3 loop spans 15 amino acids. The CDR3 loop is CASSEATGGRDTQYF. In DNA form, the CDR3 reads TGTGCCAGCAGTGAAGCTACGGGGGGGCGAGATACGCAGTATTTT.

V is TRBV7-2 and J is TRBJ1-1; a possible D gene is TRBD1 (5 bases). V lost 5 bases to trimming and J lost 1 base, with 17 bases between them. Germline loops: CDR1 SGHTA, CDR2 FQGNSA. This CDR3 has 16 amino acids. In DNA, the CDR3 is TGTGCCAGCAGCCCCCAACGGGACTCCTGGAACACTGAAGCTTTCTTT. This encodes CASSPQRDSWNTEAFF.

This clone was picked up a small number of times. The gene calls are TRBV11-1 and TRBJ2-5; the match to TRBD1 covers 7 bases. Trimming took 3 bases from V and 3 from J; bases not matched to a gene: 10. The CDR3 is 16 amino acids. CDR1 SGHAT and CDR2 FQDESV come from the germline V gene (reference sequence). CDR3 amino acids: CASSFEGASKEETQYF. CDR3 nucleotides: TGTGCCAGCAGCTTTGAGGGGGCATCAAAGGAAGAGACCCAGTACTTC.

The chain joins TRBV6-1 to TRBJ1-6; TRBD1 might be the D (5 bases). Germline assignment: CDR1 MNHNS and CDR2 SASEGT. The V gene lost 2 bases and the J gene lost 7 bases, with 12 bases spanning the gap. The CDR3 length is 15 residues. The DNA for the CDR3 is TGTGCCAGCAGTGAACCAACACGGGGGAATTCACCCCTCCACTTT. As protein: CASSEPTRGNSPLHF.

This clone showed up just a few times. The CDR3 region is CASSPRGAFGYTF. The CDR3 DNA is TGTGCCAGTAGCCCCAGGGGGGCATTCGGCTACACCTTC. The chain recombines TRBV19 with TRBJ1-2; 7 bases line up with TRBD1. Germline CDR1 reads LNHDA; CDR2 reads SQIVND (reference sequence). V dropped 6 bases and J dropped 8; count of bases not matched to a gene: 9. The length of the CDR3 is 13 residues.

DNA for the CDR3: TGTGCCAGCAGCCCACAGGGGTTGGGCACTGAAGCTTTCTTT. Protein product: CASSPQGLGTEAFF. This chain connects TRBV7-3 to TRBJ1-1; the match to TRBD1 covers 7 bases. This CDR3 region has 14 residues. With V trimmed by 5 bases and J by 4 bases, 7 bases remained unmatched. Germline V gives CDR1 SGHTA, CDR2 FQGTGA.

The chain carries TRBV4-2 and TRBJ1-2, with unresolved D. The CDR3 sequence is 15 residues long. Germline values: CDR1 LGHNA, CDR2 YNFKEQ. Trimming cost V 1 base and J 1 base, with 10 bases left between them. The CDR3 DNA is TGTGCCAGCAGCCAAGGGACTGATCATAACTATGGCTACACCTTC. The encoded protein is CASSQGTDHNYGYTF.

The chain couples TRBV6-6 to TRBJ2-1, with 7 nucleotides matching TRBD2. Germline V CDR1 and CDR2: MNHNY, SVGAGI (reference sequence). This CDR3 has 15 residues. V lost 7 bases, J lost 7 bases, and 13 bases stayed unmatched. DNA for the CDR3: TGTGCCAGCATGGGAGGCGGGAGAAAGGGAAATGAGCAGTTCTTC. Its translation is CASMGGGRKGNEQFF.

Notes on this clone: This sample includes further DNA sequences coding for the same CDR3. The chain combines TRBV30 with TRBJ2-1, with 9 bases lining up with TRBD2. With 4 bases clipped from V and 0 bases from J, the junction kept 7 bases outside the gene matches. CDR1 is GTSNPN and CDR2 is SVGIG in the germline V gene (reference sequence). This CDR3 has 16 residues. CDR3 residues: CAWISLAGRSYNEQFF. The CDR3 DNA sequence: TGTGCCTGGATTTCACTAGCGGGCCGCTCCTACAATGAGCAGTTCTTC.

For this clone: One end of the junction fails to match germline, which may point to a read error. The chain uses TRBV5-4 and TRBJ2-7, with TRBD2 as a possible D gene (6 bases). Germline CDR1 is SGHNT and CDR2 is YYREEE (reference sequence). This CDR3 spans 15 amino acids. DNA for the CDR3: TGTGCCGGCAGCTTGGGCGGGACGGCCTCCTACGAGCAGTACTTC. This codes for CAGSLGGTASYEQYF. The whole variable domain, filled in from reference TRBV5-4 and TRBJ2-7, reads ETGVTQSPTHLIKTRGQQVTLRCSSQSGHNTVSWYQQALGQGPQFIFQYYREEENGRGNFPPRFSGLQFPNYSSELNVNALELDDSALYLCAGSLGGTASYEQYFGPGTRLTVT.

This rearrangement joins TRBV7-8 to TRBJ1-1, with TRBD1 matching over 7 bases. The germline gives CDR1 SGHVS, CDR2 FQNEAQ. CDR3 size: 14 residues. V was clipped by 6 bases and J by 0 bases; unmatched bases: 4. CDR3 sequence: CASRSGGLNTEAFF. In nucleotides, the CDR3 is TGTGCCAGCAGGTCAGGGGGTCTGAACACTGAAGCTTTCTTT. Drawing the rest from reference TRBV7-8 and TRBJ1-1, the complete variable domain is GAGVSQSPRYKVAKRGQDVALRCDPISGHVSLFWYQQALGQGPEFLTYFQNEAQLDKSGLPSDRFFAERPEGSVSTLKIQRTQQEDSAVYLCASRSGGLNTEAFFGQGTRLTVV.

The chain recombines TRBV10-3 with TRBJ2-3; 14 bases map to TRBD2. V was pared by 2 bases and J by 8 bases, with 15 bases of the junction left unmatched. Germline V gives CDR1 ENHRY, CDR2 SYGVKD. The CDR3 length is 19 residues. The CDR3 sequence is CAISEPWGTSGRGVATQYF. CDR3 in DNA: TGTGCCATCAGTGAGCCCTGGGGGACTAGCGGGAGAGGTGTGGCTACGCAGTATTTT.

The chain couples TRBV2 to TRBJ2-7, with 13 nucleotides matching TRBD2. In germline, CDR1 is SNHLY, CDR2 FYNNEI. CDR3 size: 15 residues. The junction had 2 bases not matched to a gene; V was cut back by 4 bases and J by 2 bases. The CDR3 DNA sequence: TGTGCCAGCAGTGGTGGGACTAGCGGGGCCTACGAGCAGTACTTC. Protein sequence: CASSGGTSGAYEQYF.

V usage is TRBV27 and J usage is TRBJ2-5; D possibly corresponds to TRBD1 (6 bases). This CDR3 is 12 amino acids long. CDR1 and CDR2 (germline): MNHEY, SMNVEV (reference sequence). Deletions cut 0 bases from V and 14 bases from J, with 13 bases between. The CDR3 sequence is CASSLSRTVLYF. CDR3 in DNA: TGTGCCAGCAGTTTATCGAGGACAGTCCTCTACTTC.

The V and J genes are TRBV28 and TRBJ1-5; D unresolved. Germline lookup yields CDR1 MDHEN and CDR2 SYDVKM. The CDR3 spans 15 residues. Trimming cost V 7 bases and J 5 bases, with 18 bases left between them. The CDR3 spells CASTPAGRNHQPQHF. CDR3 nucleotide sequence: TGTGCCAGCACCCCAGCGGGCAGAAATCATCAGCCCCAGCATTTT.

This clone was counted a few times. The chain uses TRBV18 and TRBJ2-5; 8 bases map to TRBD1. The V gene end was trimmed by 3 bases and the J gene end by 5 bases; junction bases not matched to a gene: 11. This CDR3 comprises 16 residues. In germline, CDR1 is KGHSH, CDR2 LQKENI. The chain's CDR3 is CASSPPGQDLGETQYF. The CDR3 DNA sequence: TGTGCCAGCTCACCTCCGGGACAGGATCTAGGGGAGACCCAGTACTTC.

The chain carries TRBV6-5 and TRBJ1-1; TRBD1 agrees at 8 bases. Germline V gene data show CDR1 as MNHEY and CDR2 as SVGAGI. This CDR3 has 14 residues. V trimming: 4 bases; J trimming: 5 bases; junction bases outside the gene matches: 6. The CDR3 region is CASSSMTGVTEAFF. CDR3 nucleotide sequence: TGTGCCAGCAGTTCAATGACAGGGGTAACTGAAGCTTTCTTT.

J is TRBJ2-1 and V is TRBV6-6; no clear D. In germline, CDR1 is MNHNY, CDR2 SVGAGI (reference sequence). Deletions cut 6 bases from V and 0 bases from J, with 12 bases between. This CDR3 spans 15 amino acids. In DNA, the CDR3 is TGTGCCAGCAGGTTTGAGGCCAGCTCCTACAATGAGCAGTTCTTC. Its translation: CASRFEASSYNEQFF.

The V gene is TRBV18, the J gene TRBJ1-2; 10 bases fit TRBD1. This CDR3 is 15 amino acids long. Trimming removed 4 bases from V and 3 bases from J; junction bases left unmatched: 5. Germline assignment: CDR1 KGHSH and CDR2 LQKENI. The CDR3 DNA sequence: TGTGCCAGCTCACGCGAGGACAGGGGGTACTATGGCTACACCTTC. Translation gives CASSREDRGYYGYTF.